These 21 T cell receptor beta chains were all obtained from the same sample, sequenced in a study of cytomegalovirus exposure and HLA in healthy donors. The PCR employed 60 Vbeta primers together with 13 Jbeta primers. Some clones are missing from TCRdb's copy, which holds only in-frame ones; the method was immunoSEQ multiplex PCR. The sample includes around 130,000 clones, around four fifths of them seen just once. The sample consisted of PBMCs. The receptors shown here come from a boy younger than 10 in good health and CMV-seronegative.

The chain uses TRBV7-9 and TRBJ2-2; D perhaps matches TRBD2 (6 bases). V lost 6 bases and J lost 7, with 18 bases in between. This CDR3 contains 15 residues. Per the germline V gene, CDR1 is SEHNR and CDR2 is FQNEAQ (reference sequence). The DNA of the CDR3 is TGTGCCAGCAGTTACCCTTTGAGGGAGGTCGGGGAGCTGTTTTTT. This encodes CASSYPLREVGELFF.

This chain links TRBV18 with TRBJ2-7; 7 bases map to TRBD2. The junction had 13 bases not matched to a gene; V was cut back by 6 bases and J by 5 bases. Germline CDR1 and CDR2: KGHSH and LQKENI. The length of the CDR3 is 15 residues. The CDR3 DNA follows: TGTGCCAGCTCCCCGGGGGGAGCGTCCGGGGACGAGCAGTACGTC. It is translated as CASSPGGASGDEQYV.

The chain couples TRBV9 to TRBJ2-1; TRBD2 aligns across 11 bases. V shed 4 bases and J 12 bases; nucleotides not matched to a gene: 6. CDR3 length: 13 amino acids. The germline V gene encodes CDR1 SGDLS and CDR2 YYNGEE. The chain's CDR3 is CASSLSGGAGQFF. CDR3 nucleotides: TGTGCCAGCAGCCTTAGCGGGGGGGCCGGGCAGTTCTTC.

The rearrangement uses TRBV4-1 and TRBJ1-2; D is possibly TRBD1 (6 bases). V was trimmed by 1 base and J by 0 bases, leaving 15 bases between them. The CDR3 runs to 17 residues. Germline V lookup: CDR1 MGHRA, CDR2 YSYEKL. The CDR3 sequence is CASSQVLRNRANYGYTF. CDR3 nucleotide sequence: TGCGCCAGCAGCCAAGTCCTAAGGAACAGGGCTAACTATGGCTACACCTTC.

V and J are TRBV19 and TRBJ1-2; 7 bases are a match to TRBD1. The junction had 10 bases not matched to a gene; V was cut back by 5 bases and J by 1 base. Germline CDR1 LNHDA, CDR2 SQIVND (reference sequence). The CDR3 spans 16 residues. For the CDR3, the DNA is TGTGCCAGTAGTCCAGGACAGGCCCTAATTAACTATGGCTACACCTTC. It is translated as CASSPGQALINYGYTF. The full variable domain, with the rest looked up from reference TRBV19 and TRBJ1-2, is DGGITQSPKYLFRKEGQNVTLSCEQNLNHDAMYWYRQDPGQGLRLIYYSQIVNDFQKGDIAEGYSVSREKKESFPLTVTSAQKNPTAFYLCASSPGQALINYGYTFGSGTRLTVV.

The rearrangement joins TRBV6-1 to TRBJ2-5; possibly TRBD2 for D (6 bases). CDR1 is MNHNS and CDR2 is SASEGT in the germline V gene. The length of the CDR3 is 14 residues. V lost 10 bases and J lost 5, with 20 bases in between. The DNA of the CDR3 is TGTGCCATTGAGACCGGGAGAGGAGGGGAGACCCAGTACTTC. Its protein product is CAIETGRGGETQYF.

The rearrangement joins TRBV4-2 to TRBJ2-2, with 11 bases matching TRBD2. The CDR3 spans 15 residues. The V gene's germline CDR1 is LGHNA and CDR2 YNFKEQ. V lost 4 bases and J lost 5; bases outside the gene matches: 3. CDR3 sequence: CASSPGLAETGELFF. The DNA of the CDR3 is TGTGCCAGCAGCCCGGGACTAGCGGAAACCGGGGAGCTGTTTTTT.

V gene TRBV7-9 combines with J gene TRBJ1-6; 7 bases agree with TRBD1. J was trimmed by 9 bases and V by 0 bases; bases with no gene match: 2. CDR1 and CDR2 from the germline V gene are SEHNR and FQNEAQ (reference sequence). The CDR3 spans 14 residues. The DNA for the CDR3 is TGTGCCAGCAGCTTAGCAGGGGGCCCTTCACCCCTCCACTTT. Encoded protein: CASSLAGGPSPLHF.

V is TRBV6-5 and J is TRBJ1-2; 9 nucleotides match TRBD1. The germline gives CDR1 MNHEY, CDR2 SVGAGI. The CDR3 is made up of 14 amino acids. The trim removed 4 bases at V and 13 bases at J, leaving 13 bases unmatched. The chain's CDR3 is CASSSTGGSSGSTF. The CDR3 DNA reads TGTGCCAGCAGTTCGACAGGGGGTTCCTCCGGTTCCACCTTC.

This clone was seen once. The J gene is TRBJ2-5, the V gene TRBV25-1; TRBD1 is a possible D gene (6 bases). This CDR3 is 14 amino acids long. Looked up from germline, CDR1 is MGHDK and CDR2 is SYGVNS. V lost 1 base to trimming and J lost 2 bases, with 8 bases between them. The CDR3 DNA follows: TGTGCCAGCAGTGAATCGGACAGTCAAGAGACCCAGTACTTC. Translation: CASSESDSQETQYF.

This clone was seen a single time. The chain carries TRBV4-2 and TRBJ2-7; possible D gene TRBD1, 6 bases. This CDR3 spans 14 amino acids. CDR1 and CDR2 (germline): LGHNA, YNFKEQ. Trimming left V 0 bases short and J 3 bases short, with 9 bases between. CDR3 region: CASSQDPDSYEQYF. In nucleotides, the CDR3 is TGTGCCAGCAGCCAAGATCCGGACAGCTACGAGCAGTACTTC.

DNA of the CDR3: TGTGCCAGCAGCGTCGGGACAGGGATACGAAGCGATGAGCAGTTCTTC. This codes for CASSVGTGIRSDEQFF. The V gene is TRBV9, the J gene TRBJ2-1; 9 bases align to TRBD1. Per the germline V gene, CDR1 is SGDLS and CDR2 is YYNGEE. CDR3 size: 16 residues. Losses at the gene ends were 2 bases for V and 8 bases for J; bases not matched to a gene: 11. Using reference TRBV9 and TRBJ2-1 for the parts outside the CDR3, the full variable domain is DSGVTQTPKHLITATGQRVTLRCSPRSGDLSVYWYQQSLDQGLQFLIQYYNGEERAKGNILERFSAQQFPDLHSELNLSSLELGDSALYFCASSVGTGIRSDEQFFGPGTRLTVL.

The chain recombines TRBV5-5 with TRBJ2-7, with TRBD1 matching over 12 bases. The CDR3 runs 16 residues. Germline loops: CDR1 SGHKS, CDR2 YYEKEE (reference sequence). Trimming took 5 bases from V and 6 from J; bases not matched to a gene: 12. The CDR3 is CASRSTTGTGGLEQYF. DNA of the CDR3: TGTGCCAGCAGATCCACTACCGGGACAGGGGGCCTCGAGCAGTACTTC.

The V and J genes are TRBV6-5 and TRBJ1-1; weak D call: TRBD1 (6 bases). The CDR3 spans 11 residues. With 4 bases removed from V and 8 bases from J, the gap between germline ends came to 8 bases. From germline, CDR1 is MNHEY and CDR2 SVGAGI. CDR3 in amino acids: CASSSGTEAFF. CDR3 bases: TGTGCCAGCAGTTCCGGGACAGAAGCTTTCTTT.

The table lists this clone with a count of one. The chain couples TRBV28 to TRBJ2-3; perhaps TRBD2 as D (7 bases). This CDR3 region has 12 residues. Germline V gives CDR1 MDHEN, CDR2 SYDVKM. V was clipped by 6 bases and J by 14 bases, with 18 bases between them. In nucleotides, the CDR3 is TGTGCCAGCAGCCCCCGGGGGCGGGAGTGGTATTTT. Translated, it gives CASSPRGREWYF.

Turning to this clone: The same CDR3 arises from other DNA sequences in this sample as well. The chain carries TRBV25-1 and TRBJ1-1, with 8 bases aligning to TRBD1. The CDR3 extends over 17 amino acids. After removal of 1 base from V and 6 bases from J, the junction contained 13 bases not matched to a gene. Germline V lookup: CDR1 MGHDK, CDR2 SYGVNS. CDR3 DNA: TGTGCCAGCAGTGAATTTGGCACAGGGGGTTCGCGGGCTGAAGCTTTCTTT. Encoded protein: CASSEFGTGGSRAEAFF.

In this sample, this clone turned up a few times. The chain links TRBV4-1 to TRBJ1-1, with D maybe TRBD1 (5 bases). The germline gives CDR1 MGHRA, CDR2 YSYEKL. V lost 4 bases to trimming and J lost 5 bases, with 14 bases between them. The CDR3 consists of 14 residues. The CDR3 is CASSPQYGGTEAFF. Here the CDR3 DNA reads TGCGCCAGCAGCCCCCAATACGGGGGAACTGAAGCTTTCTTT.

The chain uses TRBV19 and TRBJ1-6, with 7 bases aligning to TRBD1. The V segment lost 5 bases and the J segment 4 bases; nucleotides outside the gene matches: 5. Per germline, CDR1 LNHDA and CDR2 SQIVND (reference sequence). There are 15 residues in the CDR3. The CDR3 DNA follows: TGTGCCAGTAGTGTTTCGGGACAGTATAATTCACCCCTCCACTTT. This sequence encodes CASSVSGQYNSPLHF. The complete variable domain, with remaining parts taken from reference TRBV19 and TRBJ1-6, reads DGGITQSPKYLFRKEGQNVTLSCEQNLNHDAMYWYRQDPGQGLRLIYYSQIVNDFQKGDIAEGYSVSREKKESFPLTVTSAQKNPTAFYLCASSVSGQYNSPLHFGNGTRLTVT.

The chain has TRBV4-2 and TRBJ1-5; D is undetermined. Trimming took 1 base from V and 2 from J, leaving 9 bases between them. This CDR3 is built from 15 residues. Germline-derived CDR1 and CDR2 are LGHNA and YNFKEQ. This CDR3 is CASSQGTAGNQPQHF. Written as DNA, the CDR3 is TGTGCCAGCAGCCAAGGGACTGCGGGCAATCAGCCCCAGCATTTT.

The rearrangement joins TRBV18 to TRBJ1-1; 12 nucleotides line up with TRBD1. The CDR3 totals 16 residues. Germline V gene lookup returns CDR1 KGHSH and CDR2 LQKENI. The J segment lost 2 bases and the V segment lost 4 bases, leaving 5 bases of the junction unmatched. CDR3 residues: CASSQGTGGGNTEAFF. The CDR3 DNA follows: TGTGCCAGCTCACAGGGGACAGGGGGCGGAAACACTGAAGCTTTCTTT.

This sequence joins TRBV4-3 and TRBJ2-7; maybe TRBD1 (5 bases). V lost 4 bases and J lost 4, with 17 bases in between. CDR1 and CDR2 from the germline V gene are LGHNA and YSLEER. The CDR3 is made up of 15 amino acids. The CDR3 DNA reads TGCGCCAGCAGCCTAGAATTGACAGCCGTTTACGAGCAGTACTTC. Translated, it gives CASSLELTAVYEQYF.